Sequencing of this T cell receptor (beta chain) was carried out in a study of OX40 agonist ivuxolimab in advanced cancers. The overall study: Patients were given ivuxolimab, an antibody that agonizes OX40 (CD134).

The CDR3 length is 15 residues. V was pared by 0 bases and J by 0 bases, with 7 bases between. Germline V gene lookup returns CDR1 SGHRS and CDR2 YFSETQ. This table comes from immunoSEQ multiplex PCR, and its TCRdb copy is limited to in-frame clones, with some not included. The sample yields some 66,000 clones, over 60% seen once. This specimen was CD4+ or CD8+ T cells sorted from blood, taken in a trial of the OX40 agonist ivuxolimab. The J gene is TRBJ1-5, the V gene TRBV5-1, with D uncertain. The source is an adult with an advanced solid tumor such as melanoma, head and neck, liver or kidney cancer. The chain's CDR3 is CASSLAGNSNQPQHF. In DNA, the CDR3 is TGCGCCAGCAGCTTGGCTGGGAATAGCAATCAGCCCCAGCATTTT. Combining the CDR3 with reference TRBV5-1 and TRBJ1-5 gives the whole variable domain KAGVTQTPRYLIKTRGQQVTLSCSPISGHRSVSWYQQTPGQGLQFLFEYFSETQRNKGNFPGRFSGRQFSNSRSEMNVSTLELGDSALYLCASSLAGNSNQPQHFGDGTRLSIL.